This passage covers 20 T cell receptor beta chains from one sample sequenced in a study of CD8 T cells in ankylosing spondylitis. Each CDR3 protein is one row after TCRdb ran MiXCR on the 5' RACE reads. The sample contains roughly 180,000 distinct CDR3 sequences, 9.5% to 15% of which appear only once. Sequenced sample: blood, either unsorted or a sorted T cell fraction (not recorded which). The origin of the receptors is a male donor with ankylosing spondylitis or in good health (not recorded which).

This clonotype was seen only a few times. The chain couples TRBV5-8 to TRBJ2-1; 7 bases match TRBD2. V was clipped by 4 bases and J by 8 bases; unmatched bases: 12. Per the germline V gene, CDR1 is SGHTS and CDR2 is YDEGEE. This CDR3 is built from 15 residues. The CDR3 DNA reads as TGTGCCAGCAGCCCCCCTGGCGGGGGTATATATGAGCAGTTCTTC. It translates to CASSPPGGGIYEQFF. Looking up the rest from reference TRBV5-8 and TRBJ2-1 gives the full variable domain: EAGVTQSPTHLIKTRGQQATLRCSPISGHTSVYWYQQALGLGLQFLLWYDEGEERNRGNFPPRFSGRQFPNYSSELNVNALELEDSALYLCASSPPGGGIYEQFFGPGTRLTVL.

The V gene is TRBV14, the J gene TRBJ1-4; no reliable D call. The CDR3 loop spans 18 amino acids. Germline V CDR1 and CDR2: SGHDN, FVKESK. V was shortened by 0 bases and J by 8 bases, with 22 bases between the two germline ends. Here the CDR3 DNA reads TGTGCCAGCAGCCAAGAGCGCGGGTCCGCTGGAGGGAACGAAAAACTGTTTTTT. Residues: CASSQERGSAGGNEKLFF. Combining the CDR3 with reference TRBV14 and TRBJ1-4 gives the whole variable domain EAGVTQFPSHSVIEKGQTVTLRCDPISGHDNLYWYRRVMGKEIKFLLHFVKESKQDESGMPNNRFLAERTGGTYSTLKVQPAELEDSGVYFCASSQERGSAGGNEKLFFGSGTQLSVL.

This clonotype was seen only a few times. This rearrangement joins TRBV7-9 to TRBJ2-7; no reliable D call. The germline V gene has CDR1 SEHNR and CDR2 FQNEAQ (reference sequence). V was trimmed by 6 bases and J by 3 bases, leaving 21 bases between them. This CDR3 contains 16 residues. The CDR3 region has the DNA TGTGCCAGCAGTCCGAAACAGAGCGCGCCTCTCTACGAGCAGTACTTC. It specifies CASSPKQSAPLYEQYF.

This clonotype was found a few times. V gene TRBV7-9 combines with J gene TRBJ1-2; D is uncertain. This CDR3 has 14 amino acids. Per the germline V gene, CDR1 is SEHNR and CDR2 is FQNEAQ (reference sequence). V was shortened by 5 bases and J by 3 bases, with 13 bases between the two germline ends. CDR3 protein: CASSPRTDYYGYTF. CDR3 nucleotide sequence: TGTGCCAGCAGCCCAAGGACGGACTACTATGGCTACACCTTC.

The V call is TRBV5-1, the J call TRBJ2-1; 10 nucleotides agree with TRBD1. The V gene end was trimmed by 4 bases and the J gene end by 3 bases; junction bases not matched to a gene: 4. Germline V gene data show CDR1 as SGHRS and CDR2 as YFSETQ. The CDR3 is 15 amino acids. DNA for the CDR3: TGCGCCAGCAGCCCGTGGGACAGGGGCTACAATGAGCAGTTCTTC. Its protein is CASSPWDRGYNEQFF.

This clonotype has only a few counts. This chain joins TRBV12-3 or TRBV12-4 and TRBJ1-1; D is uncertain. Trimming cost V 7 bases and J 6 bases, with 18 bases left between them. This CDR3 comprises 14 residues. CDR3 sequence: CASNPVAASSEAFF. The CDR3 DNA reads TGTGCCAGCAACCCCGTTGCGGCCAGCTCTGAAGCTTTCTTT.

CDR3 loop: CASFGQNTEAFF. The CDR3 region has the DNA TGCGCCAGCTTCGGGCAGAACACTGAAGCTTTCTTT. This rearrangement joins TRBV4-1 to TRBJ1-1, with D hard to call. The CDR3 is 12 amino acids. Trimming removed 8 bases from V and 1 base from J, with 8 bases in between. Germline lookup yields CDR1 MGHRA and CDR2 YSYEKL.

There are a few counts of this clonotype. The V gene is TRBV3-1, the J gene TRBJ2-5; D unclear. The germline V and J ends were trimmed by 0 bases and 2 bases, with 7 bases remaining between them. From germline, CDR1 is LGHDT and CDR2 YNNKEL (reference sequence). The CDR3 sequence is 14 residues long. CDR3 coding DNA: TGTGCCAGCAGCCAAGAGGAAGTTCAAGAGACCCAGTACTTC. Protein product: CASSQEEVQETQYF.

CDR3 sequence reads: CASSLGWTSGGEETQYF. The CDR3, as DNA: TGTGCCAGCAGCTTAGGGTGGACTAGCGGGGGGGAAGAGACCCAGTACTTC. The V gene is TRBV5-6, the J gene TRBJ2-5; 15 positions agree with TRBD2. Germline CDR1 is SGHDT and CDR2 is YYEEEE. The CDR3 totals 17 residues. The V gene end was trimmed by 2 bases and the J gene end by 3 bases; junction bases not matched to a gene: 5. Together with reference TRBV5-6 and TRBJ2-5, the CDR3 gives the full variable domain: DAGVTQSPTHLIKTRGQQVTLRCSPKSGHDTVSWYQQALGQGPQFIFQYYEEEERQRGNFPDRFSGHQFPNYSSELNVNALLLGDSALYLCASSLGWTSGGEETQYFGPGTRLLVL.

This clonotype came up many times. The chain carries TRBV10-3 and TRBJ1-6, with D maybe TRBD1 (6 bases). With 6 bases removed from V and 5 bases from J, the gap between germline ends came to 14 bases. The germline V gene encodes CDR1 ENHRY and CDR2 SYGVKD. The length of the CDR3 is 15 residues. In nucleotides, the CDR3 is TGTGCCATCAGCCATACAGGGCCGAATAATTCACCCCTCCACTTT. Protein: CAISHTGPNNSPLHF.

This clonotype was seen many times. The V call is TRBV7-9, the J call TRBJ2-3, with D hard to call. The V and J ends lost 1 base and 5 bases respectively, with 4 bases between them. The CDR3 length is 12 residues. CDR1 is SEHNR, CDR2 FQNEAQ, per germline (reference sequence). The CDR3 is CASSLEEDTQYF. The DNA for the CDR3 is TGTGCCAGCAGCTTAGAGGAAGATACGCAGTATTTT.

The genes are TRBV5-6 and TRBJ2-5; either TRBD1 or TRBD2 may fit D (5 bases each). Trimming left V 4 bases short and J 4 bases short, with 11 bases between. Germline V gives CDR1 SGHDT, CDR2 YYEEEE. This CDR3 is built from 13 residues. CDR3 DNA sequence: TGTGCCAGCAGCCCCCGGGGCGCAGAGACCCAGTACTTC. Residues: CASSPRGAETQYF.

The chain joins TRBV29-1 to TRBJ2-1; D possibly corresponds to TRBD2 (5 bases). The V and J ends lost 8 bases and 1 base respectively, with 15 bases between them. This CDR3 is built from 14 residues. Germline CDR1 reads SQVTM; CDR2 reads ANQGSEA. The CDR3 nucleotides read TGCAGCCTAATAGGACTGGGATCCTACAATGAGCAGTTCTTC. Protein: CSLIGLGSYNEQFF.

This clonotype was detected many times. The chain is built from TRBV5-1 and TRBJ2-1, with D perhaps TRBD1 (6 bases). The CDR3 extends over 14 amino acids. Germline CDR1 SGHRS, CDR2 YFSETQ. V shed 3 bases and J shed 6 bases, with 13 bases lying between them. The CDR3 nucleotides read TGCGCCAGCAGCTCTGACAGGTTCCCCAATGAGCAGTTCTTC. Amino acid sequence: CASSSDRFPNEQFF.

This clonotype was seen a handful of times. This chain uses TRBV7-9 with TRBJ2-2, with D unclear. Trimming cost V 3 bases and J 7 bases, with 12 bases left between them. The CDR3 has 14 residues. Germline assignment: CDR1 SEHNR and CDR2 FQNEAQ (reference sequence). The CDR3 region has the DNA TGTGCCAGCAGCTTGAGGCAGGCCGGCGGGGAGCTGTTTTTT. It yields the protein CASSLRQAGGELFF.

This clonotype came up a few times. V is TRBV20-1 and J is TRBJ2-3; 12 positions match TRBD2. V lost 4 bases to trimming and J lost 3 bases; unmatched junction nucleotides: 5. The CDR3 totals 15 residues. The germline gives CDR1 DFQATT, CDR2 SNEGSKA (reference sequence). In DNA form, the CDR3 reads TGCAGTGCTACCCTAGCGGGGGGGCTTACAGATACGCAGTATTTT. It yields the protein CSATLAGGLTDTQYF.

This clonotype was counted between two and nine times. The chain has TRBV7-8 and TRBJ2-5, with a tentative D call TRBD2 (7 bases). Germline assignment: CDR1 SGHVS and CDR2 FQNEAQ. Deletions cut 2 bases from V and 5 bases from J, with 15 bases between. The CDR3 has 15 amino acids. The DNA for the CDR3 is TGTGCCAGCAGCTTAAGGGGGGAGGGCCAGGAGACCCAGTACTTC. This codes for CASSLRGEGQETQYF. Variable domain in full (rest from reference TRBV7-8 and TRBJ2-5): GAGVSQSPRYKVAKRGQDVALRCDPISGHVSLFWYQQALGQGPEFLTYFQNEAQLDKSGLPSDRFFAERPEGSVSTLKIQRTQQEDSAVYLCASSLRGEGQETQYFGPGTRLLVL.

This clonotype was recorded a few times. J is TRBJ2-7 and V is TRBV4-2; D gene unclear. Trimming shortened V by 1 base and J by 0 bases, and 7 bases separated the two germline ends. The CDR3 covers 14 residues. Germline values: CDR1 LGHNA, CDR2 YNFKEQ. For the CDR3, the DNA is TGTGCCAGCAGCCAAGTAAGCTCCTCCTACGAGCAGTACTTC. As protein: CASSQVSSSYEQYF.

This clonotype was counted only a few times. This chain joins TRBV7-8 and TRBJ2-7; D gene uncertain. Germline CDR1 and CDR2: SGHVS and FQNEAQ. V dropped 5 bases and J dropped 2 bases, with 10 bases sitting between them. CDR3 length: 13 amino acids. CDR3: CASSPVLTYEQYF. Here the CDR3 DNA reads TGTGCCAGCAGCCCAGTACTAACCTACGAGCAGTACTTC.

The CDR3 DNA reads TGTGCCAGCAGCCCGAGGGGTGGCGGGTTGGGATACGAGCAGTACTTC. This encodes CASSPRGGGLGYEQYF. The chain carries TRBV7-9 and TRBJ2-7; D is perhaps TRBD1 or TRBD2 (5 bases each). V lost 5 bases to trimming and J lost 4 bases, with 21 bases between them. Germline V gene lookup returns CDR1 SEHNR and CDR2 FQNEAQ (reference sequence). There are 16 residues in the CDR3. Using reference TRBV7-9 and TRBJ2-7 for the parts outside the CDR3, the full variable domain is DTGVSQNPRHKITKRGQNVTFRCDPISEHNRLYWYRQTLGQGPEFLTYFQNEAQLEKSRLLSDRFSAERPKGSFSTLEIQRTEQGDSAMYLCASSPRGGGLGYEQYFGPGTRLTVT.